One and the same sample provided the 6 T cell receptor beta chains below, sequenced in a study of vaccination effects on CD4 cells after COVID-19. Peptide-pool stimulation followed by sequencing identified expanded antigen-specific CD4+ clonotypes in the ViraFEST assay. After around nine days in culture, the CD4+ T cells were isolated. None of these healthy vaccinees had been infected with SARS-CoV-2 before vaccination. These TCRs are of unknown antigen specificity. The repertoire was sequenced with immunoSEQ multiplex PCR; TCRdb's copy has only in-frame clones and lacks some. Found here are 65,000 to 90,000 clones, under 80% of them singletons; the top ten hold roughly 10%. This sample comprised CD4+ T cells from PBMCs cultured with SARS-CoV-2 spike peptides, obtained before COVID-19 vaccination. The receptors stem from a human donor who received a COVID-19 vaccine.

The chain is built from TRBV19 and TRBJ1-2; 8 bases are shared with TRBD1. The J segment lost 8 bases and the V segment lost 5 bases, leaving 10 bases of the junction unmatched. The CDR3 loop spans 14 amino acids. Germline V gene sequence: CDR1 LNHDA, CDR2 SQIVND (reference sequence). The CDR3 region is CASSEGQGARGYTF. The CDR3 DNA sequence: TGTGCCAGTAGTGAAGGACAGGGTGCGAGAGGCTACACCTTC. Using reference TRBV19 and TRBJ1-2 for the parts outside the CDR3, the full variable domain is DGGITQSPKYLFRKEGQNVTLSCEQNLNHDAMYWYRQDPGQGLRLIYYSQIVNDFQKGDIAEGYSVSREKKESFPLTVTSAQKNPTAFYLCASSEGQGARGYTFGSGTRLTVV.

In DNA form, the CDR3 reads TGTGCCAGCAGTTACGGCAACAGGGTGATGGACTATGGCTACACCTTC. Translation gives CASSYGNRVMDYGYTF. V gene TRBV6-5 combines with J gene TRBJ1-2; tentative D call: TRBD1 (6 bases). V dropped 2 bases and J dropped 3 bases, with 16 bases sitting between them. CDR1 is MNHEY and CDR2 is SVGAGI in the germline V gene. This CDR3 is 16 amino acids long.

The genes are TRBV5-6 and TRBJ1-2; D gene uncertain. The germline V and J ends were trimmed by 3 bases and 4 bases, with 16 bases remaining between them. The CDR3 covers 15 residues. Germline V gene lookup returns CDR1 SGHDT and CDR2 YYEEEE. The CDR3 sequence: CASSYLGLGSYGYTF. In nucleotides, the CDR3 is TGTGCCAGCAGCTACCTGGGATTGGGCTCCTATGGCTACACCTTC. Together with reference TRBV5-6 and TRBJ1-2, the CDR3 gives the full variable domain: DAGVTQSPTHLIKTRGQQVTLRCSPKSGHDTVSWYQQALGQGPQFIFQYYEEEERQRGNFPDRFSGHQFPNYSSELNVNALLLGDSALYLCASSYLGLGSYGYTFGSGTRLTVV.

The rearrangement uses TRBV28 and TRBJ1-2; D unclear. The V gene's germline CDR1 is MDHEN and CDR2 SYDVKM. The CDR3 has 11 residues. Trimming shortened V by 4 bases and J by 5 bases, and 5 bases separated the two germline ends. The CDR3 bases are TGTGCCAGCAGTTCTACATATGGCTACACCTTC. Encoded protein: CASSSTYGYTF.

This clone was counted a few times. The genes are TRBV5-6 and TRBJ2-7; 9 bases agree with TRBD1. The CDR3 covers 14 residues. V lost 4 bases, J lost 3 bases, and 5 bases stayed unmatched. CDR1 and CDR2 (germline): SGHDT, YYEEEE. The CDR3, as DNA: TGTGCCAGCAGCACGGACAGGGGTCACTACGAGCAGTACGTC. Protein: CASSTDRGHYEQYV.

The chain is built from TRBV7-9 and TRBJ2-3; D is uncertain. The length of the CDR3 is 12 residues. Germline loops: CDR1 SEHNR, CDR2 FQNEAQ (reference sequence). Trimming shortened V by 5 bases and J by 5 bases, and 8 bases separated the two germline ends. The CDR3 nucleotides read TGTGCCAGCAGCCTACTAAAAGATACGCAGTATTTT. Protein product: CASSLLKDTQYF.